What follows are 23 T cell receptor beta chains derived from one specimen sequenced in a study of Graves' ophthalmopathy and Graves' hyperthyroidism. The sequenced template was RNA, covering the TCR beta CDR3 region. The library came from an HTBI-primed first-round RT-PCR and a second-round multiplex PCR. A single record per CDR3 protein comes from TCRdb applying MiXCR to the multiplex PCR reads. The sample lists 500,000 to 700,000 distinct CDR3 sequences, approximately 35% occurring once. Sequencing used peripheral blood or thyroid tissue (not recorded which). These receptor sequences come from an adult man with Graves' hyperthyroidism.

The V gene is TRBV7-2, the J gene TRBJ1-6; D uncertain. The CDR3 loop spans 14 amino acids. With 4 bases removed from V and 4 bases from J, the gap between germline ends came to 8 bases. Per the germline V gene, CDR1 is SGHTA and CDR2 is FQGNSA. The CDR3 is CASSSQQYNSPLHF. The CDR3 DNA reads TGTGCCAGCAGCTCCCAACAGTATAATTCACCCCTCCACTTT.

The table lists this clonotype with many counts. J is TRBJ1-2 and V is TRBV7-2; the match to TRBD1 covers 11 bases. Germline CDR1 reads SGHTA; CDR2 reads FQGNSA. The V gene end was trimmed by 4 bases and the J gene end by 5 bases; junction bases not matched to a gene: 6. The CDR3 sequence is 15 residues long. The CDR3 sequence is CASSSWDRGRYGYTF. The CDR3 bases are TGTGCCAGCAGCTCCTGGGACAGGGGGAGGTATGGCTACACCTTC.

Points on this clonotype: The junction shows a germline mismatch at one end, possibly a read error. The rearrangement links TRBV19 to TRBJ1-1; D is unclear. CDR3 size: 14 residues. Germline V gene sequence: CDR1 LNHDA, CDR2 SQIVND (reference sequence). The CDR3: CVSSEDTSNTEAFF. DNA of the CDR3: TGTGTCAGTAGTGAAGACACATCGAACACTGAAGCTTTCTTT.

The sample holds many counts of this clonotype. This sequence joins TRBV4-2 and TRBJ1-2; 10 nucleotides agree with TRBD1. The trim removed 0 bases at V and 2 bases at J, leaving 3 bases unmatched. Germline CDR1 reads LGHNA; CDR2 reads YNFKEQ. CDR3 length: 16 residues. The CDR3 nucleotides read TGTGCCAGCAGCCAAGACCCGGGACAGGGGAACTATGGCTACACCTTC. Translating gives CASSQDPGQGNYGYTF.

This rearrangement joins TRBV19 to TRBJ2-2; perhaps TRBD1 as D (5 bases). Germline values: CDR1 LNHDA, CDR2 SQIVND (reference sequence). This CDR3 comprises 15 residues. V shed 3 bases and J shed 4 bases, with 12 bases lying between them. The CDR3 here is CASSIVQGFTGELFF. DNA for the CDR3: TGTGCCAGTAGTATCGTCCAGGGATTCACCGGGGAGCTGTTTTTT.

This clonotype has a count of ten or more. The chain is built from TRBV5-6 and TRBJ1-2; D is ambiguous. In germline, CDR1 is SGHDT, CDR2 YYEEEE. The CDR3 covers 14 residues. V lost 4 bases and J lost 4, with 14 bases in between. The CDR3 protein is CASSPGEASYGYTF. The CDR3 DNA is TGTGCCAGCAGCCCGGGAGAAGCGAGCTATGGCTACACCTTC.

The V and J genes are TRBV7-2 and TRBJ2-3; D might be TRBD1 (5 bases). The CDR3 totals 15 residues. Germline V gene sequence: CDR1 SGHTA, CDR2 FQGNSA. V dropped 3 bases and J dropped 6 bases, with 16 bases sitting between them. The CDR3 nucleotides are TGTGCCAGCAGCTTCTCTCTCGGTGGGGCGGATACGCAGTATTTT. Its protein product is CASSFSLGGADTQYF.

The chain employs TRBV5-4 and TRBJ2-7; no firm D call. This CDR3 contains 14 residues. Germline loops: CDR1 SGHNT, CDR2 YYREEE (reference sequence). Trimming stripped 0 bases from V and 2 bases from J, with 9 bases between. The CDR3 DNA follows: TGTGCCAGCAGCTTGGCCGGGCTAGCCTACGAGCAGTACTTC. It codes for CASSLAGLAYEQYF.

This clonotype was counted ten times or more. The chain uses TRBV7-9 and TRBJ2-2, with 8 bases lining up with TRBD2. CDR3 length: 18 residues. Germline V gene sequence: CDR1 SEHNR, CDR2 FQNEAQ (reference sequence). The V gene end was trimmed by 8 bases and the J gene end by 0 bases; junction bases not matched to a gene: 14. DNA for the CDR3: TGTGCCAGCCCTCGGGGGGGGCAACCAGACCCGAACACCGGGGAGCTGTTTTTT. Protein sequence: CASPRGGQPDPNTGELFF. The whole variable domain, remainder taken from reference TRBV7-9 and TRBJ2-2, is DTGVSQNPRHKITKRGQNVTFRCDPISEHNRLYWYRQTLGQGPEFLTYFQNEAQLEKSRLLSDRFSAERPKGSFSTLEIQRTEQGDSAMYLCASPRGGQPDPNTGELFFGEGSRLTVL.

This clonotype was seen once. The V and J genes are TRBV29-1 and TRBJ2-3; D unresolved. V was shortened by 4 bases and J by 6 bases, with 11 bases between the two germline ends. The CDR3 contains 12 residues. Germline CDR1 SQVTM, CDR2 ANQGSEA. The CDR3 here is CSVAHAGDTQYF. CDR3 DNA: TGCAGCGTTGCGCACGCTGGGGATACGCAGTATTTT.

This chain links TRBV20-1 with TRBJ2-7; TRBD2 is a possible D gene (7 bases). The V and J ends lost 6 bases and 7 bases respectively, with 19 bases between them. In germline, CDR1 is DFQATT, CDR2 SNEGSKA (reference sequence). CDR3 length: 13 residues. The CDR3 region is CSATLGGDVEQYF. CDR3 sequence (DNA): TGCAGTGCAACGCTAGGGGGGGATGTTGAGCAGTACTTC.

On this clonotype: A single base separates this from a much larger clone, so it may be a read error. The genes are TRBV24-1 and TRBJ1-2; a possible D gene is TRBD1 (6 bases). Between the trimmed V and J ends, which lost 8 bases and 2 bases, there was a span of 35 bases. The length of the CDR3 is 21 residues. Germline CDR1 reads KGHDR; CDR2 reads SFDVKD. The CDR3 loop is CATTYFPRWGTSRDGNYGYTF. CDR3 bases: TGTGCCACCACTTACTTCCCTCGGTGGGGGACAAGCCGGGACGGGAACTATGGCTACACCTTC.

The chain combines TRBV6-5 with TRBJ2-7, with TRBD1 matching over 10 bases. Germline V gives CDR1 MNHEY, CDR2 SVGAGI. The J segment lost 4 bases and the V segment lost 2 bases, leaving 8 bases of the junction unmatched. The CDR3 extends over 16 amino acids. CDR3 sequence reads: CASSYTRPGQGYEQYF. CDR3 nucleotide sequence: TGTGCCAGCAGTTACACAAGACCGGGACAGGGGTACGAGCAGTACTTC.

This clonotype was seen at least ten times. The chain carries TRBV20-1 and TRBJ1-3; D may be TRBD1 (5 bases). Germline-derived CDR1 and CDR2 are DFQATT and SNEGSKA (reference sequence). The CDR3 loop spans 13 amino acids. Trimming removed 6 bases from V and 3 bases from J, with 12 bases in between. CDR3 loop: CSAWYDSGNTIYF. CDR3 in DNA: TGCAGTGCCTGGTATGACAGTGGAAACACCATATATTTT.

The chain joins TRBV2 to TRBJ1-2; possible D gene TRBD1, 5 bases. This CDR3 comprises 11 residues. Germline V lookup: CDR1 SNHLY, CDR2 FYNNEI. CDR3 amino acids: CASPAGFGYTF. In nucleotides, the CDR3 is TGTGCTAGCCCGGCAGGGTTTGGCTACACCTTC.

The chain joins TRBV27 to TRBJ1-5, with D uncertain. CDR3 length: 15 amino acids. From germline, CDR1 is MNHEY and CDR2 SMNVEV (reference sequence). V was pared by 5 bases and J by 7 bases, with 18 bases between. The CDR3 sequence is CASSPSADTGQPQHF. DNA of the CDR3: TGTGCCAGCAGTCCATCGGCAGATACCGGCCAGCCCCAGCATTTT.

Many counts were recorded for this clonotype. This chain uses TRBV24-1 with TRBJ1-5; 10 bases line up with TRBD1. From germline, CDR1 is KGHDR and CDR2 SFDVKD. V lost 2 bases to trimming and J lost 4 bases; unmatched junction nucleotides: 4. This CDR3 comprises 16 residues. The CDR3 DNA reads TGTGCCACCAGTGATTCCGACAGGGGGCGAAATCAGCCCCAGCATTTT. Residues: CATSDSDRGRNQPQHF.

As regards this clonotype: A read error may account for a junction end that differs from germline. V is TRBV19 and J is TRBJ1-5; 7 positions match TRBD1. The germline V gene encodes CDR1 LNHDA and CDR2 SQIVND (reference sequence). This CDR3 is built from 16 residues. CDR3 sequence (DNA): TGTGCCAGTAGTATACGGACAGGAGTTAGCAGTCAGCCCCAGCATTTT. This sequence encodes CASSIRTGVSSQPQHF.

In this sample, this clonotype turned up a few times. The chain couples TRBV6-5 to TRBJ1-2, with 7 bases aligning to TRBD1. The CDR3 spans 14 residues. Germline assignment: CDR1 MNHEY and CDR2 SVGAGI. V lost 0 bases, J lost 4 bases, and 2 bases stayed unmatched. The CDR3 nucleotides read TGTGCCAGCAGTTACTCGGGGGACAGCTATGGCTACACCTTC. Its protein product is CASSYSGDSYGYTF.

This clonotype was seen at least ten times. This chain connects TRBV29-1 to TRBJ2-5; D is unclear. This CDR3 is built from 12 residues. Germline CDR1 is SQVTM and CDR2 is ANQGSEA. With 4 bases removed from V and 1 base from J, the gap between germline ends came to 7 bases. The CDR3 nucleotides are TGCAGCGTTGGGGCTAGCCAAGAGACCCAGTACTTC. It yields the protein CSVGASQETQYF.

The sample holds many counts of this clonotype. V usage is TRBV7-8 and J usage is TRBJ1-2, with a weak D call TRBD1 (5 bases). Trimming took off 2 bases at V and 11 bases at J, with 21 bases between the two ends. This CDR3 spans 15 amino acids. Germline CDR1 and CDR2: SGHVS and FQNEAQ. As DNA, the CDR3 is TGTGCCAGCAGCTTATCCTCGCGCAGGGATGTAACTTACACCTTC. Its protein product is CASSLSSRRDVTYTF.

This clonotype was recorded a few times. This chain links TRBV5-4 with TRBJ2-7, with 9 bases that match TRBD1. With V trimmed by 4 bases and J by 9 bases, 11 bases remained unmatched. The CDR3 runs to 14 residues. CDR1 and CDR2 from the germline V gene are SGHNT and YYREEE (reference sequence). CDR3 nucleotide sequence: TGTGCCAGCAGCATCCCGGGACAGGGAATAGGGCAGTACTTC. This sequence encodes CASSIPGQGIGQYF.

The table lists this clonotype with a few counts. This chain joins TRBV5-6 and TRBJ2-5; TRBD1 is a possible D gene (5 bases). CDR1 and CDR2 (germline): SGHDT, YYEEEE. CDR3 length: 12 amino acids. The germline V and J ends were trimmed by 4 bases and 3 bases, with 7 bases remaining between them. CDR3 protein: CASSVQEETQYF. CDR3 coding DNA: TGTGCCAGCAGCGTACAGGAAGAGACCCAGTACTTC.